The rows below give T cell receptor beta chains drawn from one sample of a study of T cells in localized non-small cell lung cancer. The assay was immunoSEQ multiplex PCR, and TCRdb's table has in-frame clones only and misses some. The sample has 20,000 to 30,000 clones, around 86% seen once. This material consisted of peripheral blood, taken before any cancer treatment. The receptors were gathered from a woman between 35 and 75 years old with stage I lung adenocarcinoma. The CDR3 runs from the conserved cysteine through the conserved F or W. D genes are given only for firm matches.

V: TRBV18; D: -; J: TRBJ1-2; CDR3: CASSHRTEPNYGYTF
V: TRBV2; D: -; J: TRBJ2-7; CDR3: CASSLDGPPGEQYF
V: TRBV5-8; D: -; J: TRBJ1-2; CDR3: CASSPFGSKSYGYTF
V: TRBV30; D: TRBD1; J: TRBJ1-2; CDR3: CAWGISPGQGQYGYTF
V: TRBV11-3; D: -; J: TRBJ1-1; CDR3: CASSLAGNRNTEAFF
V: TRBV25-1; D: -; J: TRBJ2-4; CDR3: CASNGGWDIQYF
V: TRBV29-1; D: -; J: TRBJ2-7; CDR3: CSVVAGSSHEQYF
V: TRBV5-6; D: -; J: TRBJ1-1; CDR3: CASSPDWGLTEAFF
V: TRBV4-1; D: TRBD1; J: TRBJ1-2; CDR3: CASSLGQGAEYGYTF
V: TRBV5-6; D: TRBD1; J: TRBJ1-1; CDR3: CASSLGDRVDTEAFF
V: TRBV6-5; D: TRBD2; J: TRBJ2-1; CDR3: CASSPPSGGYNEQFF
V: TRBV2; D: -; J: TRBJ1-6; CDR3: CASGQDNSPLHF
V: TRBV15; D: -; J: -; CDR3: CATSGPQGGIYYEQYF
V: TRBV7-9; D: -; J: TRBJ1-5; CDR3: CASSPVGGGGNQPQHF
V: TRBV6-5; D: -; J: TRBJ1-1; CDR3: CASSYSGNEAFF
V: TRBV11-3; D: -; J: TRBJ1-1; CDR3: CASSPGRGNTEAFF
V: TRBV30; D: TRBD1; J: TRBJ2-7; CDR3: CVGAQGDEQYF
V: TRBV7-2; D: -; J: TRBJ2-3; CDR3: CASSLSLGGFLNTQYF
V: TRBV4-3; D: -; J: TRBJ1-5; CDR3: CASSQDRSGQPQHF
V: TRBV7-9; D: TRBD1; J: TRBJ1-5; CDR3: CASSQTGDQPQHF
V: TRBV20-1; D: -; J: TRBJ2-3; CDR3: CSAPFGDTQYF
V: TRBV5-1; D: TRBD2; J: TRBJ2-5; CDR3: CASTDTSGGETQYF
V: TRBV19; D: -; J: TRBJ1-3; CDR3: CASSIAVSSGNTIYF
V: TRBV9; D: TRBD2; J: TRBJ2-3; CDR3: CASSVGAGGPSDYTQYF
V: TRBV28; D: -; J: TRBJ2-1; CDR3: CASSNTHRNNEQFF
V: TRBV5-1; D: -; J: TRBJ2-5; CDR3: CASSPPSPSQYF
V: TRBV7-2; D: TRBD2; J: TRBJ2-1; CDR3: CASSPPGERGDNEQFF
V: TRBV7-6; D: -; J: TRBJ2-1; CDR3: CASSEGTGVDYNEQFF
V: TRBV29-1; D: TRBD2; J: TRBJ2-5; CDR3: CSVEWSGAGGETQYF
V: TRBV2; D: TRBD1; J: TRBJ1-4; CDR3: CASREGDRREKLFF
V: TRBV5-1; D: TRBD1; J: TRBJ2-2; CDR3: CASSLAGQGPTGELFF
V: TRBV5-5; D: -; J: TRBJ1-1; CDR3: CASSLWRDTEAFF
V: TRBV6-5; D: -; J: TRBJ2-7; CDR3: CASSPWGAGGEEQYF
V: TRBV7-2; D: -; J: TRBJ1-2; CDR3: CASSTPGGVDYGYTF
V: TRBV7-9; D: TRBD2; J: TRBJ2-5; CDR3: CASSLGASGGEETQYF
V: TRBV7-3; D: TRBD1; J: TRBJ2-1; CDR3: CASSFTGVDEQFF
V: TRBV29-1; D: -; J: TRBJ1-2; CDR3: CSVEPSDSRLYGYTF
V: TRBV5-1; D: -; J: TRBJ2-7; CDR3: CASSFYGPYEQYF
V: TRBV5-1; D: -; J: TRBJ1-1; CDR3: CASSLGRQTTKNTEAFF
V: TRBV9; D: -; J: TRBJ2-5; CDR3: CASSVEALPVETQYF
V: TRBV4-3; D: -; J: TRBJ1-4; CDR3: CASSHEAQGGEKLFF
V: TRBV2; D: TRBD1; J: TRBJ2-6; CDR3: CASSEQGQGAGANVLTF
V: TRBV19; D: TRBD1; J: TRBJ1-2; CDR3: CASSISRQGTYGYTF
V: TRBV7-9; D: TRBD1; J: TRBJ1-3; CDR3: CASSRTNSGTGGNTIYF
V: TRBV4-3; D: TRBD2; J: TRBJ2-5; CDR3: CASSQEPSGPGETQYF
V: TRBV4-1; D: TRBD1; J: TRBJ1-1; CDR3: CASSPAGGEKGEAFF
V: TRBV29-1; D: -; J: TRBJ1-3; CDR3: CSVHSHMGNTIYF
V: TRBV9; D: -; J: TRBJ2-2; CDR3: CASSVGRTGNTGELFF
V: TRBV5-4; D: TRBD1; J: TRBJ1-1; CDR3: CASSFDRERAEAFF
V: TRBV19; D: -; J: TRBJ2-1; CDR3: CASSDTFSYGEQFF
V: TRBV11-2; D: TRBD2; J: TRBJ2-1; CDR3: CASSHPTSGGSYNEQFF
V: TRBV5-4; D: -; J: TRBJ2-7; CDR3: CASRTTGDSYEQYF
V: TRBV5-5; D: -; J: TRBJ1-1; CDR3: CASSPAAVMNTEAFF
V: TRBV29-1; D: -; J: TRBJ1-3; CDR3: CSVDPSSSGNTIYF
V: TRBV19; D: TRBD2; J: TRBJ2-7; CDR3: CASSPVAGEPYEQYF